This T cell receptor (beta chain) is drawn from a study of T-cell reconstitution after alpha-beta-depleted transplantation in children. Construction of the TCRbeta library involved unique molecular identifiers. Each CDR3 protein is one row after TCRdb ran MiXCR on the PCR reads. The data contain just over 350,000 distinct CDR3 sequences, about an eighth of them seen just once; the ten biggest clones take up roughly 4.3%. The CDR3 has 16 amino acids. V dropped 7 bases and J dropped 5 bases, with 23 bases sitting between them. Germline assignment: CDR1 SGHVS and CDR2 FNYEAQ. This sequence originates from a human donor who donated a stem cell graft to a child with Fanconi anemia. The genes are TRBV7-6 and TRBJ2-5; tentatively, D is TRBD1 or TRBD2 (6 bases each). The sample in question was PBMCs, obtained from the stem cell graft. The CDR3 protein is CASTAPLGGGGETQYF. CDR3 sequence (DNA): TGTGCCAGCACCGCCCCCCTGGGGGGCGGTGGGGAGACCCAGTACTTC.